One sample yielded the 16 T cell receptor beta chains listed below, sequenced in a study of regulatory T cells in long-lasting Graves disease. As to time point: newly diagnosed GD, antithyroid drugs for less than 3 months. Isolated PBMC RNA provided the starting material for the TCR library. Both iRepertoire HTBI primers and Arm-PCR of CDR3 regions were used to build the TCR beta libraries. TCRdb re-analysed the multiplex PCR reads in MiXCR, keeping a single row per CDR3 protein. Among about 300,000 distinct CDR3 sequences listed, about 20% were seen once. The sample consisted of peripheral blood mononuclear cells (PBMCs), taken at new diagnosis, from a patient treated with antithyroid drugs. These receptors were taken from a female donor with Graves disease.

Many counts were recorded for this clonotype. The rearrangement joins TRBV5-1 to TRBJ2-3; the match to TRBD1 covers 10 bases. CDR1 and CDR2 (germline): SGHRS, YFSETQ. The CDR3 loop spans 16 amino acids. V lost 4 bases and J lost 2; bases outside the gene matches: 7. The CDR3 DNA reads TGCGCCAGCAGCACGACAGGGGGCGCTTCCACAGATACGCAGTATTTT. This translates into CASSTTGGASTDTQYF. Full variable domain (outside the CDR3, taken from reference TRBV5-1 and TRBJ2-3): KAGVTQTPRYLIKTRGQQVTLSCSPISGHRSVSWYQQTPGQGLQFLFEYFSETQRNKGNFPGRFSGRQFSNSRSEMNVSTLELGDSALYLCASSTTGGASTDTQYFGPGTRLTVL.

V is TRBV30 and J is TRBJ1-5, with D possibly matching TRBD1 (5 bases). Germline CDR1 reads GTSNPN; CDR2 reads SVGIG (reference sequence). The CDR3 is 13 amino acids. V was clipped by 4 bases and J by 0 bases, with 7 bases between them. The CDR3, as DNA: TGTGCCTGGAATAGGGGTAGCAATCAGCCCCAGCATTTT. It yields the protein CAWNRGSNQPQHF. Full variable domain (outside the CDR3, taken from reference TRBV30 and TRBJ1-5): SQTIHQWPATLVQPVGSPLSLECTVEGTSNPNLYWYRQAAGRGLQLLFYSVGIGQISSEVPQNLSASRPQDRQFILSSKKLLLSDSGFYLCAWNRGSNQPQHFGDGTRLSIL.

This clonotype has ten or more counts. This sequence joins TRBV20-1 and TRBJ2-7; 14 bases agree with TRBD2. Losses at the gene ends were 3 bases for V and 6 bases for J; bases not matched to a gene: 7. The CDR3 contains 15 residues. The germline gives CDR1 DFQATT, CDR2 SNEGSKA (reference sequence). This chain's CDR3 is CSASGLAGGFGEQYF. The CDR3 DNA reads TGCAGTGCTAGCGGACTAGCGGGAGGTTTTGGCGAGCAGTACTTC.

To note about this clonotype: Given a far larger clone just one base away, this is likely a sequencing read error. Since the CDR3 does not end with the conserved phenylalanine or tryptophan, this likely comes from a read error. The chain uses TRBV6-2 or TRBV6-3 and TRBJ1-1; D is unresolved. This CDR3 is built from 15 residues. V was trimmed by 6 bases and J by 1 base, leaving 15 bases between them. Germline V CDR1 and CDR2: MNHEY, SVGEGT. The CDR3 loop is CASRSQGWKNTEAFS. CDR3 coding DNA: TGTGCCAGCAGGTCACAAGGGTGGAAGAACACTGAAGCTTTCTCT.

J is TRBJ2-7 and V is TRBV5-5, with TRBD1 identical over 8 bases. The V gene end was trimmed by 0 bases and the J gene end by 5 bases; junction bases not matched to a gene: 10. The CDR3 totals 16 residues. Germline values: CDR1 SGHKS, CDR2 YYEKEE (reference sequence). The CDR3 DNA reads TGTGCCAGCAGCTTGGGCCCGGACAGGGTTTTACACGAGCAGTACTTC. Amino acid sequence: CASSLGPDRVLHEQYF.

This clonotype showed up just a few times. CDR3 coding DNA: TGTGCCACCAGTGATCCGTGGACAGGGGTGAATGAGCAGTTCTTC. Residues: CATSDPWTGVNEQFF. The chain links TRBV24-1 to TRBJ2-1; 9 nucleotides align to TRBD1. Trimming took 3 bases from V and 7 from J; bases not matched to a gene: 6. From germline, CDR1 is KGHDR and CDR2 SFDVKD. The CDR3 is 15 amino acids.

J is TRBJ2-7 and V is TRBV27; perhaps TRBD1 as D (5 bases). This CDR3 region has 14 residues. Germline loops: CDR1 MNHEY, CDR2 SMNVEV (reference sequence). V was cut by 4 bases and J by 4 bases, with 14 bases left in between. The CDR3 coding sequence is TGTGCCAGCAGTTCTAGGCACCCAGGGTACGAGCAGTACTTC. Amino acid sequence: CASSSRHPGYEQYF.

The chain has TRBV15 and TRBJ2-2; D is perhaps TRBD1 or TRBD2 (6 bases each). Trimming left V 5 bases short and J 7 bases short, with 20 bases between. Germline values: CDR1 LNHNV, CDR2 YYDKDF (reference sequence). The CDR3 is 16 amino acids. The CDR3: CATSFELRGGNGELFF. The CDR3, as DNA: TGTGCCACCAGCTTCGAGCTAAGAGGGGGGAACGGGGAGCTGTTTTTT.

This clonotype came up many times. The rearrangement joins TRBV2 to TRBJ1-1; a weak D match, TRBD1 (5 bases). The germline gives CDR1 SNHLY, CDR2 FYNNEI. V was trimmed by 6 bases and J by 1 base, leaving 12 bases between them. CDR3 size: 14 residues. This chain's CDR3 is CASSLGARNTEAFF. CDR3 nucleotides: TGTGCCAGCAGCTTAGGGGCAAGGAACACTGAAGCTTTCTTT.

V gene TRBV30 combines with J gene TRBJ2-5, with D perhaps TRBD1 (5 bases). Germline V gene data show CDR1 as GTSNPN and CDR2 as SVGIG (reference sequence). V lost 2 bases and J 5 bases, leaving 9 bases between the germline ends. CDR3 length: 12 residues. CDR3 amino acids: CAWSSQGETQYF. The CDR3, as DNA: TGTGCCTGGAGTTCCCAGGGCGAGACCCAGTACTTC.

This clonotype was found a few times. In DNA, the CDR3 is TGTGCCAGCTCACCCCTAGACGTAGCGGGACTCCAAGAGACCCAGTACTTC. It yields the protein CASSPLDVAGLQETQYF. The rearrangement links TRBV18 to TRBJ2-5; 8 bases line up with TRBD2. The CDR3 totals 17 residues. CDR1 is KGHSH, CDR2 LQKENI, per germline. The V segment lost 3 bases and the J segment 1 base; nucleotides outside the gene matches: 10.

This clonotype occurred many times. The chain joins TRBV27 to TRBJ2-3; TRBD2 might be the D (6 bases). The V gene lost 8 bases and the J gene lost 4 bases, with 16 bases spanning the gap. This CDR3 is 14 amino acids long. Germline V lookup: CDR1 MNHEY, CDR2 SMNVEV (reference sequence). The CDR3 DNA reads TGTGCCAGCGGCCTTAGGGAGGTCGCAGATACGCAGTATTTT. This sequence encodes CASGLREVADTQYF.

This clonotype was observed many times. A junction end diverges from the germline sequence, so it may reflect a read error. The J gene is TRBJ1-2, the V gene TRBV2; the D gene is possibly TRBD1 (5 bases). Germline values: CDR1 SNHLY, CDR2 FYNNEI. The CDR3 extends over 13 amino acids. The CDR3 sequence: CTSSPGLGYGYTF. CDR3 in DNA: TGTACCAGCAGTCCAGGGCTCGGCTATGGCTACACCTTC.

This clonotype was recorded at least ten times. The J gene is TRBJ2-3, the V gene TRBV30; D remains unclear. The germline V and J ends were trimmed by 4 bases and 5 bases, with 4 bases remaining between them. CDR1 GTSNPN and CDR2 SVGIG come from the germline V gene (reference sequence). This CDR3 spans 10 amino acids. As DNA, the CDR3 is TGTGCCTGGAAAGGAGATACGCAGTATTTT. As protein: CAWKGDTQYF.

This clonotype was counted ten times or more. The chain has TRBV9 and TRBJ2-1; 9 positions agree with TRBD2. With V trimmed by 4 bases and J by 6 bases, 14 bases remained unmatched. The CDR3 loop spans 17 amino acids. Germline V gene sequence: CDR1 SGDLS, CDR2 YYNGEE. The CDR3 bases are TGTGCCAGCAGCACTAGCGTTAGCGGGAGTGCCACCAATGAGCAGTTCTTC. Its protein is CASSTSVSGSATNEQFF.

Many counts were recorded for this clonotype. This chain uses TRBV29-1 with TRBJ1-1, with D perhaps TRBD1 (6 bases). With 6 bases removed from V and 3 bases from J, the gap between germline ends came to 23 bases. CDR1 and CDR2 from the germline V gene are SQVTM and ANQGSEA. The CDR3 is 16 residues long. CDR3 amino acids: CSVGPLRGAFHTEAFF. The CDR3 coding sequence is TGCAGCGTGGGTCCTCTCAGGGGCGCCTTTCACACTGAAGCTTTCTTT.